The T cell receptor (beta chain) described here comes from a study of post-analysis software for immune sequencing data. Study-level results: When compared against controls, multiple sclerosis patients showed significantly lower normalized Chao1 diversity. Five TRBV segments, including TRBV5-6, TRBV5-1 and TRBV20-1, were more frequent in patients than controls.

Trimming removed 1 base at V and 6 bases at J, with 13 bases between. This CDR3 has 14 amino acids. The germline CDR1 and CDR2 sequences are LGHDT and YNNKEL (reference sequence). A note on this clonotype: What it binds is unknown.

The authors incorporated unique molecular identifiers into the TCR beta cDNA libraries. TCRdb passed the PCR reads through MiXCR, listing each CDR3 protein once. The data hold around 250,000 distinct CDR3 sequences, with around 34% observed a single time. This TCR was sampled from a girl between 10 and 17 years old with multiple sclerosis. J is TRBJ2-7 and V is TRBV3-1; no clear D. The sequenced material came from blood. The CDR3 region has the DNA TGTGCCAGCAGCCAAGTCCCTAGTTTTGGCGAGCAGTACTTC. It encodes CASSQVPSFGEQYF.